The next 32 T cell receptor beta chains were all read from a single sample in a study of patients and donors after allogeneic stem cell transplantation. A single record per CDR3 protein comes from TCRdb applying MiXCR to the RT-PCR reads. The data show 50,000 to 60,000 distinct CDR3 sequences, less than 15% seen once. Sequenced sample: blood, either unsorted or a sorted T cell fraction (not recorded which). These receptors all stem from a human donor who was either an allogeneic HSCT recipient or a stem cell or donor lymphocyte infusion donor (not recorded which). It is not recorded whose cells these are; they may come from a transplant donor.

The gene calls are TRBV12-3 or TRBV12-4 and TRBJ2-2; a possible D gene is TRBD2 (5 bases). V was trimmed by 2 bases and J by 5 bases, leaving 15 bases between them. There are 16 residues in the CDR3. For the CDR3, the DNA is TGTGCCAGCAGTTTAAGAGGTCCACTAGGAACCGGGGAGCTGTTTTTT. It codes for CASSLRGPLGTGELFF.

The V and J genes are TRBV30 and TRBJ2-4; 8 nucleotides agree with TRBD1. This CDR3 is built from 15 residues. With V trimmed by 5 bases and J by 9 bases, 15 bases remained unmatched. The germline gives CDR1 GTSNPN, CDR2 SVGIG (reference sequence). Here the CDR3 DNA reads TGTGCCTGGGATAAAGCGGACAGGGTAGAAGCCATTCAGTACTTC. Its translation is CAWDKADRVEAIQYF.

The V gene is TRBV7-3, the J gene TRBJ2-3; D is tentatively TRBD1 or TRBD2 (5 bases each). CDR1 is SGHTA and CDR2 is FQGTGA in the germline V gene. The V end was cut by 5 bases, the J end by 2 bases, with 17 bases between. CDR3 length equals 16 residues. CDR3 sequence: CASSPGTTAYTDTQYF. The CDR3 coding sequence is TGTGCCAGCAGCCCCGGGACGACCGCGTACACAGATACGCAGTATTTT.

V is TRBV5-1 and J is TRBJ2-5; the D gene is possibly TRBD2 (6 bases). Per germline, CDR1 SGHRS and CDR2 YFSETQ. This CDR3 has 13 amino acids. Trimming shortened V by 9 bases and J by 1 base, and 13 bases separated the two germline ends. CDR3 DNA sequence: TGCGCCACCAACCGGGACTCCCAAGAGACCCAGTACTTC. Residues: CATNRDSQETQYF. Filled out from reference TRBV5-1 and TRBJ2-5, the complete variable domain reads KAGVTQTPRYLIKTRGQQVTLSCSPISGHRSVSWYQQTPGQGLQFLFEYFSETQRNKGNFPGRFSGRQFSNSRSEMNVSTLELGDSALYLCATNRDSQETQYFGPGTRLLVL.

This clonotype was counted at least ten times. This chain uses TRBV12-3 or TRBV12-4 with TRBJ1-5; 7 positions agree with TRBD1. With 6 bases clipped from V and 6 bases from J, the junction kept 8 bases outside the gene matches. This CDR3 is built from 14 residues. The CDR3 DNA is TGTGCCAGCAGCGTTACAGGGGAGAGTCAGCCCCAGCATTTT. This translates into CASSVTGESQPQHF.

The chain links TRBV11-2 to TRBJ2-1; 12 bases fit TRBD2. This CDR3 has 15 amino acids. Germline V gene sequence: CDR1 SGHAT, CDR2 FQNNGV. With 5 bases clipped from V and 6 bases from J, the junction kept 5 bases outside the gene matches. The CDR3 sequence is CASSPGLAGINEQFF. The CDR3 DNA follows: TGTGCCAGCAGCCCCGGACTAGCGGGGATCAATGAGCAGTTCTTC.

The J gene is TRBJ2-2, the V gene TRBV7-9, with TRBD2 matching 14 bases. The CDR3 contains 18 residues. The trim removed 5 bases at V and 7 bases at J, leaving 12 bases unmatched. CDR1 is SEHNR and CDR2 is FQNEAQ in the germline V gene (reference sequence). CDR3 protein: CASSTSPGTSGSIGELFF. The DNA for the CDR3 is TGTGCCAGCAGCACATCCCCCGGGACTAGCGGGAGTATCGGGGAGCTGTTTTTT.

The V gene is TRBV6-6, the J gene TRBJ1-5, with TRBD1 as a possible D gene (5 bases). The length of the CDR3 is 17 residues. Trimming removed 0 bases from V and 0 bases from J, with 12 bases in between. From germline, CDR1 is MNHNY and CDR2 SVGAGI (reference sequence). This CDR3 is CASSYSPDGTSNQPQHF. The DNA for the CDR3 is TGTGCCAGCAGTTACTCCCCGGACGGGACTAGCAATCAGCCCCAGCATTTT.

The rearrangement joins TRBV5-6 to TRBJ2-7; D not resolved. Germline values: CDR1 SGHDT, CDR2 YYEEEE. The CDR3 runs 12 residues. The V end was cut by 4 bases, the J end by 5 bases, with 10 bases between. CDR3 DNA sequence: TGTGCCAGCAGCCTATATCAAAACGAGCAGTACTTC. It translates to CASSLYQNEQYF.

The CDR3 here is CARRMEGFLIYEQYF. Here the CDR3 DNA reads TGTGCCAGACGTATGGAAGGGTTTCTTATCTACGAGCAGTACTTC. This chain connects TRBV19 to TRBJ2-7; D not certain. Germline CDR1 reads LNHDA; CDR2 reads SQIVND (reference sequence). The V end was cut by 9 bases, the J end by 3 bases, with 21 bases between. The CDR3 totals 15 residues.

This clonotype was seen ten or more times. The chain carries TRBV6-5 and TRBJ1-2; D is perhaps TRBD1 (6 bases). The CDR3 covers 15 residues. The germline gives CDR1 MNHEY, CDR2 SVGAGI. V dropped 6 bases and J dropped 2 bases, with 16 bases sitting between them. The DNA of the CDR3 is TGTGCCAGCAGACAGCACAGGGTTGGGAACTATGGCTACACCTTC. Its translation: CASRQHRVGNYGYTF.

This clonotype was found a few times. V is TRBV3-1 and J is TRBJ1-5; tentatively, D is TRBD1 (5 bases). The CDR3 covers 17 residues. Deletions cut 1 base from V and 0 bases from J, with 13 bases between. The germline gives CDR1 LGHDT, CDR2 YNNKEL (reference sequence). CDR3 nucleotides: TGTGCCAGCAGCCAAGGTAGGGGAAGTTATAGCAATCAGCCCCAGCATTTT. Translated: CASSQGRGSYSNQPQHF.

V gene TRBV2 combines with J gene TRBJ2-7; D might be TRBD2 (6 bases). Trimming pared 11 bases from V and 1 base from J, leaving 27 bases between. Looked up from germline, CDR1 is SNHLY and CDR2 is FYNNEI. This CDR3 contains 17 residues. The CDR3 region is CARTAEVSGQTSYEQYF. CDR3 bases: TGTGCCCGTACGGCGGAGGTTAGCGGCCAGACATCCTACGAGCAGTACTTC.

This clonotype was found many times. The chain employs TRBV6-6 and TRBJ1-4, with D tentatively TRBD1 (6 bases). CDR1 is MNHNY and CDR2 is SVGAGI in the germline V gene (reference sequence). There are 14 residues in the CDR3. V dropped 2 bases and J dropped 8 bases, with 12 bases sitting between them. CDR3 loop: CASSYEGGREKLFF. The CDR3 DNA reads as TGTGCCAGCAGTTACGAGGGGGGCCGGGAAAAACTGTTTTTT.

This clonotype was detected a few times. The CDR3 here is CASSHARVSSYNEQFF. The CDR3 region has the DNA TGTGCCAGCAGCCACGCCCGGGTAAGCTCCTACAATGAGCAGTTCTTC. The genes are TRBV7-3 and TRBJ2-1; no definite D call. The germline V and J ends were trimmed by 5 bases and 0 bases, with 14 bases remaining between them. CDR3 length: 16 residues. CDR1 SGHTA and CDR2 FQGTGA come from the germline V gene.

This clonotype was detected only a few times. V is TRBV18 and J is TRBJ1-1; D is ambiguous. Germline V gene data show CDR1 as KGHSH and CDR2 as LQKENI. This CDR3 comprises 13 residues. The ends were cut back, 2 bases at V and 0 bases at J, with 4 bases in the middle. The CDR3, as DNA: TGTGCCAGCTCACCAGGGTTGAACACTGAAGCTTTCTTT. Its protein is CASSPGLNTEAFF.

This clonotype has just a few counts. The V call is TRBV11-3, the J call TRBJ1-1; D gene unclear. The CDR3 is made up of 15 amino acids. Trimming left V 5 bases short and J 3 bases short, with 16 bases between. Germline CDR1 SGHNT, CDR2 YENEEA. The CDR3 sequence is CASSPFSWGDTEAFF. The CDR3 nucleotides are TGTGCCAGCAGCCCGTTCAGTTGGGGTGACACTGAAGCTTTCTTT.

This clonotype has more than one count but fewer than ten. The chain uses TRBV7-2 and TRBJ1-2; no clear D gene. The CDR3 totals 14 residues. V lost 0 bases, J lost 6 bases, and 11 bases lay in between. The germline V gene has CDR1 SGHTA and CDR2 FQGNSA. This CDR3 is CASSLAVGEDGYTF. CDR3 nucleotides: TGTGCCAGCAGCTTAGCGGTCGGGGAGGATGGCTACACCTTC.

The rearrangement uses TRBV19 and TRBJ2-5, with 10 bases lining up with TRBD2. The CDR3 is 15 residues long. Trimming cost V 5 bases and J 2 bases; bases outside gene matches: 5. Germline V lookup: CDR1 LNHDA, CDR2 SQIVND (reference sequence). The CDR3 protein is CASSPQTSGQETQYF. DNA of the CDR3: TGTGCCAGTAGTCCCCAGACTAGCGGGCAAGAGACCCAGTACTTC.

This clonotype has more than one count but fewer than ten. This rearrangement joins TRBV29-1 to TRBJ2-7; D unresolved. From germline, CDR1 is SQVTM and CDR2 ANQGSEA. This CDR3 comprises 12 residues. V gave up 4 bases and J gave up 3 bases, with 10 bases separating them. The CDR3 coding sequence is TGCAGCGTTGTGGGGAATTTCTACGAGCAGTACTTC. Protein: CSVVGNFYEQYF.

This clonotype turned up a few times. V and J are TRBV10-3 and TRBJ1-6; 9 nucleotides match TRBD1. CDR1 is ENHRY and CDR2 is SYGVKD in the germline V gene. The length of the CDR3 is 16 residues. With V trimmed by 3 bases and J by 7 bases, 7 bases remained unmatched. The CDR3 sequence: CAISDPDRGWNSPLHF. The CDR3 nucleotides read TGTGCCATCAGTGACCCGGACAGGGGCTGGAATTCACCCCTCCACTTT.

The chain is built from TRBV6-1 and TRBJ1-1; 10 bases line up with TRBD1. The V and J ends lost 3 bases and 0 bases, in that order; junction bases with no gene match: 4. Germline V CDR1 and CDR2: MNHNS, SASEGT. The CDR3 is 16 residues long. DNA for the CDR3: TGTGCCAGCAGTGATCAGGGGACAGGGGTGAACACTGAAGCTTTCTTT. This translates into CASSDQGTGVNTEAFF.

This clonotype was seen at least ten times. J is TRBJ1-4 and V is TRBV6-5; tentative D call: TRBD1 (5 bases). Trimming removed 1 base from V and 8 bases from J, with 14 bases in between. Per the germline V gene, CDR1 is MNHEY and CDR2 is SVGAGI. CDR3 length: 15 amino acids. The CDR3 bases are TGTGCCAGCAGTTACTACAGGTCCCGGGAGGAAAAACTGTTTTTT. It encodes CASSYYRSREEKLFF.

This clonotype was counted at least ten times. The V gene is TRBV7-9, the J gene TRBJ1-2; D possibly corresponds to TRBD1 (5 bases). Trimming took off 2 bases at V and 0 bases at J, with 13 bases between the two ends. Germline assignment: CDR1 SEHNR and CDR2 FQNEAQ (reference sequence). The CDR3 is made up of 16 amino acids. CDR3 nucleotides: TGTGCCAGCAGCTTATCAGGGCAGGAGCCTAACTATGGCTACACCTTC. As protein: CASSLSGQEPNYGYTF.

Only a few counts were recorded for this clonotype. One end of the junction does not line up with germline, which may come from a read error. The chain links TRBV7-9 to TRBJ1-1, with no clear D. Germline V lookup: CDR1 SEHNR, CDR2 FQNEAQ (reference sequence). This CDR3 spans 12 amino acids. CDR3 loop: CASSLGGGPPDF. CDR3 coding DNA: TGTGCCAGCAGCTTAGGCGGAGGCCCCCCAGACTTT. Based on the CDR3 plus reference TRBV7-9 and TRBJ1-1, the full variable domain is DTGVSQNPRHKITKRGQNVTFRCDPISEHNRLYWYRQTLGQGPEFLTYFQNEAQLEKSRLLSDRFSAERPKGSFSTLEIQRTEQGDSAMYLCASSLGGGPPDFGQGTRLTVV.

This clonotype was seen more than once but under ten times. The rearrangement joins TRBV11-3 to TRBJ1-1; possibly TRBD1 for D (5 bases). This CDR3 region has 15 residues. V was pared by 4 bases and J by 4 bases, with 16 bases between. Germline V gene lookup returns CDR1 SGHNT and CDR2 YENEEA. DNA of the CDR3: TGTGCCAGCAGCTCTCCGGGACGGAGAGGCACTGAAGCTTTCTTT. Translating gives CASSSPGRRGTEAFF.

This clonotype was counted only a few times. This rearrangement joins TRBV12-3 or TRBV12-4 to TRBJ2-3; 10 nucleotides line up with TRBD1. The trim removed 5 bases at V and 3 bases at J, leaving 14 bases unmatched. This CDR3 is built from 18 residues. CDR3 region: CASSLRDRGRDRTDTQYF. The CDR3 DNA reads TGTGCCAGCAGTCTCCGAGACAGGGGGCGGGACAGGACAGATACGCAGTATTTT.

This clonotype has a count of ten or more. This rearrangement joins TRBV19 to TRBJ1-1; D not resolved. V shed 5 bases and J shed 7 bases, with 11 bases lying between them. Germline CDR1 LNHDA, CDR2 SQIVND (reference sequence). The CDR3 is 12 amino acids. CDR3 bases: TGTGCCAGTAGTCGCGAGGCGCTTGAAGCTTTCTTT. It encodes CASSREALEAFF. Drawing the rest from reference TRBV19 and TRBJ1-1, the complete variable domain is DGGITQSPKYLFRKEGQNVTLSCEQNLNHDAMYWYRQDPGQGLRLIYYSQIVNDFQKGDIAEGYSVSREKKESFPLTVTSAQKNPTAFYLCASSREALEAFFGQGTRLTVV.

V is TRBV3-1 and J is TRBJ2-1, with no clear D. This CDR3 is built from 14 residues. Germline CDR1 reads LGHDT; CDR2 reads YNNKEL (reference sequence). V was clipped by 2 bases and J by 6 bases, with 11 bases between them. CDR3: CASSQTLEANEQFF. CDR3 in DNA: TGTGCCAGCAGCCAAACTCTCGAAGCCAATGAGCAGTTCTTC.

Remarks on this clonotype: A read error may be the cause here, since a much bigger clone is one base away. The rearrangement joins TRBV7-8 to TRBJ1-5; no definite D call. The CDR3 totals 13 residues. V lost 1 base to trimming and J lost 0 bases, with 1 base between them. The V gene's germline CDR1 is SGHVS and CDR2 FQNEAQ. The CDR3 here is CASSLVSNQPQHF. Written as DNA, the CDR3 is TGTGCCAGCAGCTTAGTTAGCAATCAGCCCCAGCATTTT.

The table lists this clonotype with many counts. This sequence joins TRBV20-1 and TRBJ1-1, with D uncertain. Between the trimmed V and J ends, which lost 0 bases and 2 bases, there was a span of 13 bases. This CDR3 comprises 15 residues. Germline V gene sequence: CDR1 DFQATT, CDR2 SNEGSKA (reference sequence). The CDR3 here is CSARDVTIRNTEAFF. In DNA form, the CDR3 reads TGCAGTGCTAGAGATGTCACGATCAGAAACACTGAAGCTTTCTTT.

This clonotype was counted between two and nine times. The chain employs TRBV4-1 and TRBJ1-2; 7 bases align to TRBD1. Germline trimming cut 1 base from V and 2 bases from J; bases unmatched to any gene: 4. The germline V gene encodes CDR1 MGHRA and CDR2 YSYEKL. CDR3 length: 15 amino acids. The chain's CDR3 is CASSQVQGGNYGYTF. CDR3 nucleotides: TGCGCCAGCAGCCAAGTCCAGGGGGGGAACTATGGCTACACCTTC.